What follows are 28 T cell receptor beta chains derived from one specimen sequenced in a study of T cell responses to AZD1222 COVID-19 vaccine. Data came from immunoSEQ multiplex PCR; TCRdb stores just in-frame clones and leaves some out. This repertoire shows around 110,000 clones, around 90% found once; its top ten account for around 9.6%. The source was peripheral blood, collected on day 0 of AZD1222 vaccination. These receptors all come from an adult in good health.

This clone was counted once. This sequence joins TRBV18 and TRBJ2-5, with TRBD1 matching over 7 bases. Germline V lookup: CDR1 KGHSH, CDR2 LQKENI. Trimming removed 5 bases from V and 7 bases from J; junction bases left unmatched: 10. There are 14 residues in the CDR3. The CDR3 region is CASSAYDRDGTQYF. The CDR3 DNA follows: TGTGCCAGCTCAGCTTACGACAGGGATGGGACCCAGTACTTC.

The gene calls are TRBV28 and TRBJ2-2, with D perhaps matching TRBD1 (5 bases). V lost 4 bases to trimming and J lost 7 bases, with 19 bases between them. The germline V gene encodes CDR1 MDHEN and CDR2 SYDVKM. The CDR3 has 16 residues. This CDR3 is CASSSMLPRVGGELFF. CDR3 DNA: TGTGCCAGCAGTTCCATGCTCCCCAGGGTGGGCGGGGAGCTGTTTTTT.

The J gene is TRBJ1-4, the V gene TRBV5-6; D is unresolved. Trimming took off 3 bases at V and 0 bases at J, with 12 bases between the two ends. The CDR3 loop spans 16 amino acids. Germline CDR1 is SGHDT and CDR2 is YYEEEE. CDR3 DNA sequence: TGTGCCAGCAGCTCTCTCGGCACAGCAACTAATGAAAAACTGTTTTTT. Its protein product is CASSSLGTATNEKLFF.

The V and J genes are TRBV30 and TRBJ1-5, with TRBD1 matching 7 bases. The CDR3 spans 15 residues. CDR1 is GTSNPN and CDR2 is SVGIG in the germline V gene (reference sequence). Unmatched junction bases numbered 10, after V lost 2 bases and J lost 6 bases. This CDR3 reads CAWSFDRVSGQPQHF. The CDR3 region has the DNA TGTGCCTGGAGTTTTGACAGGGTTTCGGGTCAGCCCCAGCATTTT.

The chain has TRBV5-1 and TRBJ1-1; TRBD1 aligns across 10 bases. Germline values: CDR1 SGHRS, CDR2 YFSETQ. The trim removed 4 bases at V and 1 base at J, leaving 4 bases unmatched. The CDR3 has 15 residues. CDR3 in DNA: TGCGCCAGCAGCGTGACAGGGGGCGGGAACACTGAAGCTTTCTTT. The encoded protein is CASSVTGGGNTEAFF.

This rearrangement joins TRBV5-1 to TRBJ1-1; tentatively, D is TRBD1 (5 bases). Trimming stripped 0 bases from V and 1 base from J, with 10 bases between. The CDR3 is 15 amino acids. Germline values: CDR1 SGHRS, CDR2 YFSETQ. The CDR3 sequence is CASSLAVRGNTEAFF. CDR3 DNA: TGCGCCAGCAGCTTGGCCGTGAGGGGGAACACTGAAGCTTTCTTT. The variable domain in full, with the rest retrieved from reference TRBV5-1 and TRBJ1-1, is KAGVTQTPRYLIKTRGQQVTLSCSPISGHRSVSWYQQTPGQGLQFLFEYFSETQRNKGNFPGRFSGRQFSNSRSEMNVSTLELGDSALYLCASSLAVRGNTEAFFGQGTRLTVV.

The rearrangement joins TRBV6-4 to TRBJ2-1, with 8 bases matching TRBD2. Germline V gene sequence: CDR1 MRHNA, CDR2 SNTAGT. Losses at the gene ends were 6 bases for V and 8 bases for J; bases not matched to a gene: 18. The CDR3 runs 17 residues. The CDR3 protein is CASSAADGRARSYEQFF. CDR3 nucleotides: TGTGCCAGCAGCGCTGCGGACGGGAGGGCCAGGTCCTATGAGCAGTTCTTC.

CDR3: CASSGTRLAGAGNEQFF. CDR3 nucleotide sequence: TGTGCCAGCAGTGGGACTAGACTAGCGGGAGCGGGCAATGAGCAGTTCTTC. The chain has TRBV6-1 and TRBJ2-1; TRBD2 matches 12 bases. Trimming cost V 4 bases and J 6 bases; bases outside gene matches: 10. CDR1 is MNHNS, CDR2 SASEGT, per germline. The CDR3 has 17 amino acids.

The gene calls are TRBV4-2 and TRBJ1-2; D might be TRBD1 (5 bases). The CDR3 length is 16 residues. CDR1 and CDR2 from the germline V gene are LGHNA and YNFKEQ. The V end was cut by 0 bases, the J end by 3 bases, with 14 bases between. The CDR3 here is CASSQESQGRYYGYTF. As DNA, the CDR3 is TGTGCCAGCAGCCAAGAGTCCCAGGGACGATACTATGGCTACACCTTC.

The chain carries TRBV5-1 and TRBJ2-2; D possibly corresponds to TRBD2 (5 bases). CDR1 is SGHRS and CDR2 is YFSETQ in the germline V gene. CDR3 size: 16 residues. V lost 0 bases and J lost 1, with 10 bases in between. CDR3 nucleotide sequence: TGCGCCAGCAGCTTGGCCGAGGGCCAGAACACCGGGGAGCTGTTTTTT. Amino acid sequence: CASSLAEGQNTGELFF.

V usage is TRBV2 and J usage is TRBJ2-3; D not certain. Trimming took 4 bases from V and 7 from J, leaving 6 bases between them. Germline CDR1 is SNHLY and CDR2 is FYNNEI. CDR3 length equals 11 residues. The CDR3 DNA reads TGTGCCAGCAGTGCCGTCTATACGCAGTATTTT. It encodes CASSAVYTQYF. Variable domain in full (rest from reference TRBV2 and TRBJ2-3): EPEVTQTPSHQVTQMGQEVILRCVPISNHLYFYWYRQILGQKVEFLVSFYNNEISEKSEIFDDQFSVERPDGSNFTLKIRSTKLEDSAMYFCASSAVYTQYFGPGTRLTVL.

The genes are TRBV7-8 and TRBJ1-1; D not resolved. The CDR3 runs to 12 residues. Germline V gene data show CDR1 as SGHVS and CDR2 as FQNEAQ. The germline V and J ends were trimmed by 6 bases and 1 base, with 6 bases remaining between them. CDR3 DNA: TGTGCCAGCAGGCGGTCGAACACTGAAGCTTTCTTT. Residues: CASRRSNTEAFF.

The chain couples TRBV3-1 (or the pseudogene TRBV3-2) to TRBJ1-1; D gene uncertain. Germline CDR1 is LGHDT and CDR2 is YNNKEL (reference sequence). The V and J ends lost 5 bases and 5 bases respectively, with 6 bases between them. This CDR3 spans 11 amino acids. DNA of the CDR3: TGTGCCAGCAGCGGGGTGACTGAAGCTTTCTTT. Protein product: CASSGVTEAFF.

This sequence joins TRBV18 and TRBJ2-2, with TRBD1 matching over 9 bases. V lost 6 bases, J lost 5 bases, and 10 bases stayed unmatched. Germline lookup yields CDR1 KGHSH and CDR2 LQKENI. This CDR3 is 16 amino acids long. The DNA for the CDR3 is TGTGCCAGCTCTCTATCGGGACAGGGAATTACCGGGGAGCTGTTTTTT. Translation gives CASSLSGQGITGELFF. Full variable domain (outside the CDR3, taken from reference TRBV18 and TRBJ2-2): NAGVMQNPRHLVRRRGQEARLRCSPMKGHSHVYWYRQLPEEGLKFMVYLQKENIIDESGMPKERFSAEFPKEGPSILRIQQVVRGDSAAYFCASSLSGQGITGELFFGEGSRLTVL.

DNA for the CDR3: TGTGCCAGCAGCGCAAGACAGGCGAACACTGAAGCTTTCTTT. As protein: CASSARQANTEAFF. This chain joins TRBV7-2 and TRBJ1-1, with TRBD1 as a possible D gene (6 bases). Trimming took 5 bases from V and 1 from J, leaving 11 bases between them. The CDR3 is 14 amino acids. Per germline, CDR1 SGHTA and CDR2 FQGNSA.

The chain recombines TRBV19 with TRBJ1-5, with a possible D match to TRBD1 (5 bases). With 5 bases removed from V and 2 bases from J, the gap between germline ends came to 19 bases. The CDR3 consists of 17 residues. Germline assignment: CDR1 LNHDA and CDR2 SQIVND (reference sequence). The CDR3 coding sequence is TGTGCCAGTAGTCCCCAGCGGAGGGGAGGTGGCAATCAGCCCCAGCATTTT. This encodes CASSPQRRGGGNQPQHF.

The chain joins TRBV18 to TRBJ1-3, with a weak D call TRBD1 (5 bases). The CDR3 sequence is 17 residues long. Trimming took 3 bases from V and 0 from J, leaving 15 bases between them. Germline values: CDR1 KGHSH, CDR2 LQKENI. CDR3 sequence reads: CASSPRLGGGSGNTIYF. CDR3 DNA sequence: TGTGCCAGCTCACCTCGACTTGGGGGAGGCTCTGGAAACACCATATATTTT. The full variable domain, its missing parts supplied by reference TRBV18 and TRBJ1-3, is NAGVMQNPRHLVRRRGQEARLRCSPMKGHSHVYWYRQLPEEGLKFMVYLQKENIIDESGMPKERFSAEFPKEGPSILRIQQVVRGDSAAYFCASSPRLGGGSGNTIYFGEGSWLTVV.

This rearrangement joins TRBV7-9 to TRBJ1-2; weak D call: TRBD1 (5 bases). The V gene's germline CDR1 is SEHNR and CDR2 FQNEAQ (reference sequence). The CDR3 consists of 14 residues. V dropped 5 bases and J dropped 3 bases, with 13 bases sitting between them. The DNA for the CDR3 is TGTGCCAGCAGCCCCGACCTCAGGGACTATGGCTACACCTTC. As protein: CASSPDLRDYGYTF.

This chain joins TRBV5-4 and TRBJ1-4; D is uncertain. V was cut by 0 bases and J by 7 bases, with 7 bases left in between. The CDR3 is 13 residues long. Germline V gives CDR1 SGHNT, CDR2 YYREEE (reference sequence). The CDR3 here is CASSLAGVEKLFF. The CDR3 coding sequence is TGTGCCAGCAGCTTGGCCGGGGTTGAAAAACTGTTTTTT.

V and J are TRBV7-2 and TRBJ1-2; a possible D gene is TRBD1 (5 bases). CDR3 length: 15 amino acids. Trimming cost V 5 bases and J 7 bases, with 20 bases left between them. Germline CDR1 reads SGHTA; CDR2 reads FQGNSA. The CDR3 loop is CASSRPPARVGGYTF. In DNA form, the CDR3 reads TGTGCCAGCAGCCGCCCCCCCGCCAGGGTGGGTGGCTACACCTTC. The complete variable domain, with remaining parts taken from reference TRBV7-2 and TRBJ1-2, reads GAGVSQSPSNKVTEKGKDVELRCDPISGHTALYWYRQSLGQGLEFLIYFQGNSAPDKSGLPSDRFSAERTGGSVSTLTIQRTQQEDSAVYLCASSRPPARVGGYTFGSGTRLTVV.

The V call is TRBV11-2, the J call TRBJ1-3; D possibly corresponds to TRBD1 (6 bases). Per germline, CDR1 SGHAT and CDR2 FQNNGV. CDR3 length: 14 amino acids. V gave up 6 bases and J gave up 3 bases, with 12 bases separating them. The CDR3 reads CASRTGTSGNTIYF. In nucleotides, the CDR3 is TGTGCCAGCAGGACCGGGACAAGTGGAAACACCATATATTTT.

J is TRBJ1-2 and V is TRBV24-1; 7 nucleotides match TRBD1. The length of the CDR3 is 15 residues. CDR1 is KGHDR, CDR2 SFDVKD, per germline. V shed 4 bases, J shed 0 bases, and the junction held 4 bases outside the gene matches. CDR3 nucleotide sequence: TGTGCCACCAGTGACCCCGGGACAGCTAACTATGGCTACACCTTC. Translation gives CATSDPGTANYGYTF.

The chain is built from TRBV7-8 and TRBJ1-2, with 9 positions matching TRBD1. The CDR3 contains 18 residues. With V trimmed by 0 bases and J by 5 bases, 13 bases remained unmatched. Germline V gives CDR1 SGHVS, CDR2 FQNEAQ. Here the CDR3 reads CASSLALAHRTGVYGYTF. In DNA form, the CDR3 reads TGTGCCAGCAGCTTAGCGCTGGCCCACAGGACAGGGGTTTATGGCTACACCTTC.

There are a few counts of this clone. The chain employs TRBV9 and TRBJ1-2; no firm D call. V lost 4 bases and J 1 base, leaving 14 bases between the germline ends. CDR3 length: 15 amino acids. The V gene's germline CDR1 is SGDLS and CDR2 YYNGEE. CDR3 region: CASSIQSNLNYGYTF. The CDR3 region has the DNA TGTGCCAGCAGCATCCAGAGCAATCTTAACTATGGCTACACCTTC. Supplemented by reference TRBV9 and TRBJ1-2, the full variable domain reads DSGVTQTPKHLITATGQRVTLRCSPRSGDLSVYWYQQSLDQGLQFLIQYYNGEERAKGNILERFSAQQFPDLHSELNLSSLELGDSALYFCASSIQSNLNYGYTFGSGTRLTVV.

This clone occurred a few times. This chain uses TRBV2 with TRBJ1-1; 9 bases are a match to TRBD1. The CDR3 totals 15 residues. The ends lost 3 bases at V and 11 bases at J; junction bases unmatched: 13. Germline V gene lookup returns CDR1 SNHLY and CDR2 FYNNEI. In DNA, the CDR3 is TGTGCCAGCAGTGAGCAGGAATGGACAGGGGAAGGCGCTTTCTTT. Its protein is CASSEQEWTGEGAFF.

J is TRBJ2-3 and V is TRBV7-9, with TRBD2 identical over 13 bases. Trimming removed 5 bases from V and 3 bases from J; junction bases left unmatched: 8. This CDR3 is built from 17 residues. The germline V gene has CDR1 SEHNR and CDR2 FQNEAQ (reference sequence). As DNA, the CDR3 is TGTGCCAGCAGCCCCGGACTAGCGGGGGCCCGAACAGATACGCAGTATTTT. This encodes CASSPGLAGARTDTQYF.

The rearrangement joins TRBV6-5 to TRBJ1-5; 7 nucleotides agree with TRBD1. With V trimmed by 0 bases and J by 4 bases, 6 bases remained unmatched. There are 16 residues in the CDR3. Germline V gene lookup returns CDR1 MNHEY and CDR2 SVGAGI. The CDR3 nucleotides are TGTGCCAGCAGTTACTCCTCGACAGGGACGAATCAGCCCCAGCATTTT. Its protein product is CASSYSSTGTNQPQHF.

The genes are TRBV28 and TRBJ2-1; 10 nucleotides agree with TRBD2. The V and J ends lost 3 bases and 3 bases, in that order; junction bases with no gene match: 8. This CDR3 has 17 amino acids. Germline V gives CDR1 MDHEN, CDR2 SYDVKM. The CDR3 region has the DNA TGTGCCAGCAGTTTCTATGGGTCTAGCGGGAGCTACAATGAGCAGTTCTTC. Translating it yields CASSFYGSSGSYNEQFF.